Below, one TCR beta chain is given with its context. Its target is not known. The CDR3 totals 16 residues. V was clipped by 5 bases and J by 9 bases; unmatched bases: 10. The germline CDR1 and CDR2 sequences are SEHNR and FQNEAQ (reference sequence). Profiled with immunoSEQ multiplex PCR; TCRdb holds only in-frame clones, not every one. The sample has about 280,000 clones; approximately 87% are singletons. This entry is derived from a study of cytomegalovirus exposure and HLA in healthy donors. General study findings and limits: It was 150 to 200 TCR beta chains that were listed as cytomegalovirus-associated.

This TCR derives from a young woman in good health and CMV-seronegative. Sequenced material: PBMCs. The genes are TRBV7-9 and TRBJ2-1, with 13 bases that match TRBD2. CDR3 sequence: CASSTWTSGSTGEQFF. The CDR3 region has the DNA TGTGCCAGCAGCACCTGGACTAGCGGGAGTACGGGTGAGCAGTTCTTC.